Reported below is one TCR beta chain. There are many counts of this clonotype. Its antigen remains unidentified. No qualities accompany the bases; no much larger clone lies one base away. Whole blood was used without cell fractionation, so the repertoire reflected all unsorted peripheral T cells. Ten uninfected healthy donors were sampled as controls, and four of these ten donors were sampled twice approximately three months apart. For RNA extraction, roughly 2.3 ml of peripheral blood was drawn into Tempus tubes. The TURBO-DNase kit was used to remove leftover genomic DNA, and GLOBINclear was used to deplete globin mRNA. This entry comes from a study of HIV-infected patients and healthy controls (dated by TCRdb to the mid-2010s). Regarding the complete study: Whether deep TCR repertoire sequencing of small blood samples from HIV patients could capture immune perturbation and reconstitution was tested in the study. Overall results and qualifications from the work: The observed differences in diversity were not explained by the slight differences in age and sex profiles between the study cohorts. Processing included only sixteen HIV-infected individuals, and this was regarded by the authors as a major limit on how widely the findings apply. In the samples, alpha-beta chain pairing was left undetermined. The use of whole blood limited sequencing depth and precluded separation of the dynamics of distinct T-cell subpopulations. Rare events from HIV-infected data received too much weight under size-matching, and comparisons were complicated by unequal numbers of distinct sequences between patients and controls. More CDR3s were shared between individuals among healthy controls than among HIV+ patients, as measured by Jaccard index and by the count of highly shared sequences. Significantly different mean usage between HIV-infected patients and controls was observed for eight alpha and eight beta V genes. During therapy, HIV-associated CDR3s significantly decreased in frequency, while CMV-associated CDR3s did not change significantly, though most became more frequent. HIV-infected repertoires had significantly higher mean Gini indices than controls, possibly reflecting oligoclonality. Healthy control repertoires showed roughly threefold more distinct CDR3s and higher Shannon diversity than untreated HIV+ repertoires. Alpha-chain CDR3s from MAIT cells occurred at high frequency in healthy controls but were severely depleted in HIV+ repertoires. Size-matched repertoire data did not replicate the apparent post-therapy recovery of the Gini index in HIV-infected patients. Donor HLA types were not determined in the study.

Reverse transcription of approximately 500 ng RNA was performed with SuperScript III using primers directed against the alpha and beta constant regions. Separate alpha and beta chain libraries were generated by chain-specific third strand synthesis with multiplexing indices. In the protocol, all rearrangements within a chain were amplified with a single primer pair so that primer bias was avoided, and molecular barcodes were added to each cDNA molecule. Purified cDNA was joined by T4 RNA Ligase 1 to a 5' RACE adapter carrying a random hexamer and the SP2 sequencing primer site. Second strand synthesis was primed from the SP2 site with Phusion polymerase, using slow temperature ramps to favor optimal annealing. Joined together, two random hexamer sequences that had both been added before amplification formed the 12-nucleotide barcode of each molecule. A short first PCR added P5 and P7 adapter elements plus a second index, followed by an approximately 25-cycle amplification PCR with P5s and P7 primers. In total the libraries went through roughly 29 PCR cycles, after which the libraries were quantified on a Qubit, sized on a Bioanalyzer, and diluted to 3 to 4.5 nM. Sequencing of the normalized libraries was performed on an Illumina MiSeq with 2 x 250 paired-end kits. Into approximately 10 ul Tris-Cl, the reverse transcription reactions were eluted following cleanup on MinElute columns. Adapter ligations were incubated for about 22 hours at 16 degrees C and subsequently purified with AMPure XP beads at a 1:1 ratio. The authors' pipeline ran thus. Demultiplexed FASTQ files were processed with a modified Decombinator that output V, J, insert and barcode information. Sequences that shared a barcode but differed from the dominant sequence were discarded as errors, and original cDNA molecules were estimated by counting barcodes clustered at Levenshtein distance 3. The R packages ineq, vegan, igraph and RCytoscape were used for downstream analyses, together with IMGT nomenclature and CDR3 definitions. The authors computed V gene usage over distinct sequences and counted each TCR a single time to avoid skew from clonal expansion. Similarity networks connected unique CDR3 amino acid sequences within a donor whenever two sequences differed by a single Levenshtein edit. Published HIV-specific CDR3s (about 90 alpha, about 730 beta) and CMV-specific CDR3s (13 alpha, a few hundred beta) were compiled and searched for in the repertoires. Random subsampling to size-matched repertoires showed patients' decreased diversity was not caused by their lower sequence numbers. TCRdb redid the processing of the public reads, applying fastp at Q25 and MiXCR, and retained in-frame beta chains. Rows merge per CDR3 protein into single entries with the most common DNA and genes. It is TCRdb's table, rather than the study itself, that gives the V and J calls and clone size. This sample lists fewer than 20,000 distinct CDR3 sequences; over 9% were detected once. The ten largest clones capture 11% of the sample.

Unmatched junction bases come to 5, with V trimmed by 5 bases and J by 5 bases. The cysteine opens and the phenylalanine closes a CDR3 of 14 amino acids. Only the CDR3 portion is preserved as DNA: 42 bases, with reading frame beginning at the first base. CDR1 is given as SGHTA and CDR2 as FQGNSA, both from the germline V gene. The rearranged segments are TRBV7-2 and TRBJ1-2; the junction holds 10 bases that match TRBD1. This sequence was found in an adult in good health. The sequenced sample was blood. The nucleotide sequence reads TGTGCCAGCAGCCCAGACAGGGGGCCGTATGGCTACACCTTC. This sequence encodes CASSPDRGPYGYTF.